Listed below are T cell receptor beta chains from one sample, sequenced in a study of human T cells and chemical hapten exposure. MiXCR, run by TCRdb on the RACE reads, gives a single entry per CDR3 protein. The sample lists tens of thousands of distinct CDR3 sequences, 9.5% to 10% seen once, with 11% to 15% in the top ten. Source: whole blood, taken in connection with sensitization to the hapten diphenylcyclopropenone (DPC). These receptor sequences come from a woman in her twenties or thirties with alopecia areata. Some clones in this sample may be carry-over from other donors' samples. Both conserved end residues are part of each CDR3. Each record gives: CDR3 length, J gene, D gene, V gene, clone size, CDR3 DNA, CDR3 protein. A D gene is named only where the DNA matches it firmly. Clone size is stated in some rows and not others, as once, few, many or a class when expanded.

CDR3 length: 14
J gene: TRBJ1-4
D gene: TRBD1
V gene: TRBV27
clone size: few
CDR3 DNA: TGTGCCAGCAGAACAGGGGTGGCTAATGAAAAACTGTTTTTT
CDR3 protein: CASRTGVANEKLFF

CDR3 length: 16
J gene: TRBJ2-1
D gene: -
V gene: TRBV5-4
clone size: -
CDR3 DNA: TGTGCCAGCAGCGGAACAGGGCCTTACTCCTACAATGAGCAGTTCTTC
CDR3 protein: CASSGTGPYSYNEQFF

CDR3 length: 14
J gene: TRBJ1-5
D gene: -
V gene: TRBV28
clone size: few
CDR3 DNA: TGTGCCAGCAGTTTCGGCAGGCTGGGGCAGCCCCAGCATTTT
CDR3 protein: CASSFGRLGQPQHF

CDR3 length: 19
J gene: TRBJ2-5
D gene: TRBD2
V gene: TRBV9
clone size: few
CDR3 DNA: TGTGCCAGCAGCGTACTACCGGGGACTAGCGGGGGAGAACAAGAGACCCAGTACTTC
CDR3 protein: CASSVLPGTSGGEQETQYF

CDR3 length: 16
J gene: TRBJ2-7
D gene: -
V gene: TRBV6-5
clone size: few
CDR3 DNA: TGTGCCAGCAGTTACGGTCCCGACAATATCTCCTACGAGCAGTACTTC
CDR3 protein: CASSYGPDNISYEQYF

CDR3 length: 16
J gene: TRBJ1-2
D gene: TRBD1
V gene: TRBV6-2/TRBV6-3
clone size: many
CDR3 DNA: TGTGCCAGCAGACGGACAGGGGGCGCCTCTAACTATGGCTACACCTTC
CDR3 protein: CASRRTGGASNYGYTF

CDR3 length: 15
J gene: TRBJ2-5
D gene: -
V gene: TRBV20-1
clone size: many
CDR3 DNA: TGCAGTGCTTACCCTGGTCGGCAGGTCCAAGAGACCCAGTACTTC
CDR3 protein: CSAYPGRQVQETQYF

CDR3 length: 15
J gene: TRBJ1-5
D gene: -
V gene: TRBV4-1
clone size: many
CDR3 DNA: TGCGCCAGCAGCCAAGAACCCGACAGAGATCAGCCCCAGCATTTT
CDR3 protein: CASSQEPDRDQPQHF

CDR3 length: 15
J gene: TRBJ2-6
D gene: -
V gene: TRBV20-1
clone size: few
CDR3 DNA: TGCAGTGCTAGAGTAGAGGCCTCTGGGGCCAACGTCCTGACTTTC
CDR3 protein: CSARVEASGANVLTF

CDR3 length: 15
J gene: TRBJ1-2
D gene: -
V gene: TRBV4-3
clone size: many
CDR3 DNA: TGCGCCAGCAGCCAAAGAACCGGGAGGCGGGATGGCTACACCTTC
CDR3 protein: CASSQRTGRRDGYTF

CDR3 length: 14
J gene: TRBJ1-3
D gene: -
V gene: TRBV10-3
clone size: once
CDR3 DNA: TGTGCCATCAGTGAGTCTGGAAGGGGAAACACCATATATTTT
CDR3 protein: CAISESGRGNTIYF

CDR3 length: 13
J gene: TRBJ1-2
D gene: TRBD1
V gene: TRBV20-1
clone size: few
CDR3 DNA: TGCAGTGCAATTGGACAGGGAGACTATGGCTACACCTTC
CDR3 protein: CSAIGQGDYGYTF

CDR3 length: 15
J gene: TRBJ1-4
D gene: -
V gene: TRBV3-1
clone size: -
CDR3 DNA: TGTGCCAGCAGCGACTTGACGAGAACTAATGAAAAACTGTTTTTT
CDR3 protein: CASSDLTRTNEKLFF

CDR3 length: 14
J gene: TRBJ2-7
D gene: TRBD1
V gene: TRBV6-2/TRBV6-3
clone size: many
CDR3 DNA: TGTGCCAGCACTGACGGGACAGGGGGAGGTGAGCAGTACTTC
CDR3 protein: CASTDGTGGGEQYF

CDR3 length: 13
J gene: TRBJ2-3
D gene: -
V gene: TRBV15
clone size: -
CDR3 DNA: TGTGCCACCACTGCTAGTAGGACAGATACGCAGTATTTT
CDR3 protein: CATTASRTDTQYF

CDR3 length: 12
J gene: TRBJ2-2
D gene: TRBD1
V gene: TRBV29-1
clone size: few
CDR3 DNA: TGCAGCGCGACAGGGGAGAACGGGGAGCTGTTTTTT
CDR3 protein: CSATGENGELFF

CDR3 length: 13
J gene: TRBJ2-3
D gene: -
V gene: TRBV12-3/TRBV12-4
clone size: few
CDR3 DNA: TGTGCCAGCAGTTTACAGGGAACAGATACGCAGTATTTT
CDR3 protein: CASSLQGTDTQYF

CDR3 length: 15
J gene: TRBJ2-7
D gene: TRBD1
V gene: TRBV20-1
clone size: -
CDR3 DNA: TGCAGTGCTAGGGTGACCGGGACAGGGGGCATGAAGCAGTACTTC
CDR3 protein: CSARVTGTGGMKQYF

CDR3 length: 15
J gene: TRBJ1-2
D gene: -
V gene: TRBV27
clone size: many
CDR3 DNA: TGTGCCAGCAGTTTATACCCCACAGGGATCTATGGCTACACCTTC
CDR3 protein: CASSLYPTGIYGYTF

CDR3 length: 14
J gene: TRBJ1-6
D gene: TRBD1
V gene: TRBV28
clone size: once
CDR3 DNA: TGTGCCAGCAGGCGGGACAGTAGTAATTCACCCCTCCACTTT
CDR3 protein: CASRRDSSNSPLHF

CDR3 length: 14
J gene: TRBJ2-7
D gene: -
V gene: TRBV18
clone size: -
CDR3 DNA: TGTGCCAGCTCAACGGACAGCTTGCCCTACGAGCAGTACTTC
CDR3 protein: CASSTDSLPYEQYF

CDR3 length: 13
J gene: TRBJ1-1
D gene: -
V gene: TRBV18
clone size: many
CDR3 DNA: TGTGCCAGCTCACCAGACCAGGACACTGAAGCTTTCTTT
CDR3 protein: CASSPDQDTEAFF

CDR3 length: 16
J gene: TRBJ2-7
D gene: TRBD1
V gene: TRBV4-2
clone size: many
CDR3 DNA: TGTGCCAGCAGCCAAGGCCCCCGGACAGGGGGCTACGAGCAGTACTTC
CDR3 protein: CASSQGPRTGGYEQYF

CDR3 length: 14
J gene: TRBJ2-7
D gene: -
V gene: TRBV3-1
clone size: many
CDR3 DNA: TGTGCCAGCAGCTGGCGGGGTCTAGCAGACGAGCAGTACTTC
CDR3 protein: CASSWRGLADEQYF

CDR3 length: 13
J gene: TRBJ2-3
D gene: -
V gene: TRBV19
clone size: -
CDR3 DNA: TGTGCCAGTAGTAGCCAGAGCACAGATACGCAGTATTTT
CDR3 protein: CASSSQSTDTQYF

CDR3 length: 13
J gene: TRBJ1-4
D gene: -
V gene: TRBV7-6
clone size: many
CDR3 DNA: TGTGCCAGCAGCTTGCGGGACGCCGAAAAACTGTTTTTT
CDR3 protein: CASSLRDAEKLFF

CDR3 length: 11
J gene: TRBJ2-2
D gene: -
V gene: TRBV27
clone size: many
CDR3 DNA: TGTGCCAGCAGTCTGGGGATAGAGCTGTTTTTT
CDR3 protein: CASSLGIELFF

CDR3 length: 15
J gene: TRBJ1-2
D gene: -
V gene: TRBV5-1
clone size: few
CDR3 DNA: TGCGCCAGCAGGCGAGCAGGGAGTGGTGACTATGGCTACACCTTC
CDR3 protein: CASRRAGSGDYGYTF

CDR3 length: 14
J gene: TRBJ1-2
D gene: TRBD1
V gene: TRBV12-3/TRBV12-4
clone size: few
CDR3 DNA: TGTGCCAGCAGTTCGGGACAGGGTGGCTATGGCTACACCTTC
CDR3 protein: CASSSGQGGYGYTF

CDR3 length: 13
J gene: TRBJ1-1
D gene: -
V gene: TRBV7-2
clone size: many
CDR3 DNA: TGTGCCAGCAACTTAGGTCGGGGGAGTGAAGCTTTCTTT
CDR3 protein: CASNLGRGSEAFF

CDR3 length: 13
J gene: TRBJ1-1
D gene: -
V gene: TRBV5-4
clone size: many
CDR3 DNA: TGTGCCAGCAGCTTGTTAGCGAACACTGAAGCTTTCTTT
CDR3 protein: CASSLLANTEAFF

CDR3 length: 17
J gene: TRBJ1-6
D gene: -
V gene: TRBV28
clone size: many
CDR3 DNA: TGTGCCAGCAGTTTAACGGGGACACCGGGAAGGAGTTCACCCCTCCACTTT
CDR3 protein: CASSLTGTPGRSSPLHF

CDR3 length: 14
J gene: TRBJ2-5
D gene: -
V gene: TRBV7-9
clone size: few
CDR3 DNA: TGTGCCAGCAGCTTATTATGGCCTGGAGAGACCCAGTACTTC
CDR3 protein: CASSLLWPGETQYF

CDR3 length: 11
J gene: TRBJ1-1
D gene: -
V gene: TRBV18
clone size: many
CDR3 DNA: TGTGCCAGCTCACTAGGACAGGAAGCTTTCTTT
CDR3 protein: CASSLGQEAFF